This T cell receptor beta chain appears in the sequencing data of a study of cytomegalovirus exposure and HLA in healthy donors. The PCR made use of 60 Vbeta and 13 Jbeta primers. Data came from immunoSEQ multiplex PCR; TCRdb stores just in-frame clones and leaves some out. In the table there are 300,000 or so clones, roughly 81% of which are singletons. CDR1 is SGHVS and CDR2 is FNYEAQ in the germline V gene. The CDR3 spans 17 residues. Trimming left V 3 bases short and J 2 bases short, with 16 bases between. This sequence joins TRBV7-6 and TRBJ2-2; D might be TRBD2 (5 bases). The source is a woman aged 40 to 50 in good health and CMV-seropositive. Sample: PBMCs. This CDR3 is CASSFRAEWGNTGELFF. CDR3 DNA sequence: TGTGCCAGCAGCTTCCGAGCGGAATGGGGTAACACCGGGGAGCTGTTTTTT.